Following are 22 T cell receptor beta chains from one sample sequenced in a study of blood T cells in healthy people across ages. For the second PCR, which ran for about 7 to 11 cycles, a sample-barcoded 5' primer and a J-beta primer mix were used. One entry per CDR3 protein results from TCRdb running MiXCR on the 5' RACE reads. Counted here are about 780,000 distinct CDR3 sequences, less than 60% occurring once; the ten biggest clones make up 15% to 20%. The sample taken for sequencing was blood. Receptors were obtained from a man older than 75 in good health.

The chain couples TRBV5-1 to TRBJ2-1, with TRBD2 as a possible D gene (5 bases). This CDR3 is built from 13 residues. Germline CDR1 SGHRS, CDR2 YFSETQ. Trimming left V 4 bases short and J 7 bases short, with 12 bases between. Here the CDR3 DNA reads TGCGCCAGCAGCGGGGAAATAGCGAATGAGCAGTTCTTC. It is translated as CASSGEIANEQFF.

This clonotype was counted many times. V is TRBV2 and J is TRBJ2-1; 8 bases fit TRBD2. The CDR3 has 15 residues. The germline gives CDR1 SNHLY, CDR2 FYNNEI. In DNA, the CDR3 is TGTGGACCCAAACCTAGCGGGTTAACCTACAATGAGCAGTTCTTC. It is translated as CGPKPSGLTYNEQFF.

The V and J genes are TRBV5-6 and TRBJ2-1; D call uncertain. Germline-derived CDR1 and CDR2 are SGHDT and YYEEEE. The CDR3 is 11 residues long. Trimming removed 0 bases from V and 13 bases from J, with 8 bases in between. Here the CDR3 reads CASSLATNQFF. CDR3 nucleotides: TGTGCCAGCAGCTTGGCGACAAATCAGTTCTTC.

This clonotype was recorded a few times. The chain employs TRBV5-4 and TRBJ1-6, with TRBD1 matching 7 bases. CDR3 length equals 16 residues. Trimming cost V 1 base and J 3 bases; bases outside gene matches: 4. The germline CDR1 and CDR2 sequences are SGHNT and YYREEE (reference sequence). The CDR3 DNA follows: TGTGCCAGCAGCTTGCCAGGGGGAGACTATAATTCACCCCTCCACTTT. Protein product: CASSLPGGDYNSPLHF.

V is TRBV10-3 and J is TRBJ2-3; D uncertain. V was pared by 3 bases and J by 6 bases, with 7 bases between. CDR1 and CDR2 (germline): ENHRY, SYGVKD. The CDR3 sequence is 12 residues long. The DNA for the CDR3 is TGTGCCATCAGTGATCCGGAGGATACGCAGTATTTT. This translates into CAISDPEDTQYF.

The chain uses TRBV28 and TRBJ2-1; no definite D call. The germline V gene encodes CDR1 MDHEN and CDR2 SYDVKM. V gave up 5 bases and J gave up 8 bases, with 10 bases separating them. This CDR3 is built from 12 residues. CDR3 DNA: TGTGCCAGCAGTCCGGGCCCGGATGAGCAGTTCTTC. Its protein product is CASSPGPDEQFF.

This clonotype was observed a single time. The junction does not match germline at one end; this may be a read error. J is TRBJ1-5 and V is TRBV20-1; perhaps TRBD1 as D (6 bases). This CDR3 contains 13 residues. Germline CDR1 and CDR2: DFQATT and SNEGSKA (reference sequence). Written as DNA, the CDR3 is TGCAGTACTAGAGATCTGGGGGGCCAGCCCCAGCATTTT. Amino acids: CSTRDLGGQPQHF.

This clonotype was observed a few times. The V gene is TRBV20-1, the J gene TRBJ2-7; D is unresolved. The CDR3 contains 14 residues. Germline loops: CDR1 DFQATT, CDR2 SNEGSKA (reference sequence). Trimming took 0 bases from V and 2 from J, leaving 11 bases between them. The CDR3 is CSARDLTAPYEQYF. The CDR3, as DNA: TGCAGTGCTAGAGACCTTACAGCCCCCTACGAGCAGTACTTC.

This clonotype was seen a few times. The rearrangement uses TRBV29-1 and TRBJ1-4; 10 bases align to TRBD1. The germline V gene has CDR1 SQVTM and CDR2 ANQGSEA. V shed 6 bases and J 5 bases; nucleotides not matched to a gene: 3. The CDR3 is 13 amino acids. The CDR3 loop is CSVLGQGNEKLFF. Written as DNA, the CDR3 is TGCAGCGTGTTGGGACAGGGGAATGAAAAACTGTTTTTT. The whole variable domain, remainder taken from reference TRBV29-1 and TRBJ1-4, is SAVISQKPSRDICQRGTSLTIQCQVDSQVTMMFWYRQQPGQSLTLIATANQGSEATYESGFVIDKFPISRPNLTFSTLTVSNMSPEDSSIYLCSVLGQGNEKLFFGSGTQLSVL.

This clonotype was observed many times. The V call is TRBV20-1, the J call TRBJ2-7; D possibly matches TRBD1 or TRBD2 (5 bases each). With 5 bases removed from V and 3 bases from J, the gap between germline ends came to 14 bases. CDR3 length: 13 residues. Germline V gene lookup returns CDR1 DFQATT and CDR2 SNEGSKA (reference sequence). CDR3: CSAYTGTGYEQYF. The CDR3 DNA is TGCAGTGCTTACACCGGGACCGGCTACGAGCAGTACTTC.

The chain joins TRBV20-1 to TRBJ2-7; 10 bases map to TRBD1. The J call may be incorrect, as the DNA end agrees better with TRBJ2-5. The V gene's germline CDR1 is DFQATT and CDR2 SNEGSKA (reference sequence). The CDR3 sequence is 13 residues long. The CDR3 here is CSAETGGGETQYF. The CDR3 nucleotides are TGCAGTGCCGAGACAGGGGGCGGGGAGACCCAGTACTTC.

The CDR3 DNA follows: TGTGCCAGCAGCTTAGATGTGGTTCTCTCCCCTAATGAGCAGTTCTTC. This encodes CASSLDVVLSPNEQFF. The genes are TRBV7-9 and TRBJ2-1; D call uncertain. CDR1 and CDR2 from the germline V gene are SEHNR and FQNEAQ (reference sequence). The CDR3 runs to 16 residues. Trimming removed 1 base from V and 7 bases from J, with 17 bases in between.

This clonotype was seen only a few times. The gene calls are TRBV18 and TRBJ2-1, with 9 nucleotides matching TRBD2. The CDR3 contains 14 residues. Per germline, CDR1 KGHSH and CDR2 LQKENI. V lost 5 bases, J lost 5 bases, and 4 bases stayed unmatched. The CDR3, as DNA: TGTGCCAGCTCAACGAGCGGGAGGAACAATGAGCAGTTCTTC. This encodes CASSTSGRNNEQFF. The entire variable domain, with the rest obtained from reference TRBV18 and TRBJ2-1, is as follows: NAGVMQNPRHLVRRRGQEARLRCSPMKGHSHVYWYRQLPEEGLKFMVYLQKENIIDESGMPKERFSAEFPKEGPSILRIQQVVRGDSAAYFCASSTSGRNNEQFFGPGTRLTVL.

This chain joins TRBV29-1 and TRBJ2-7; no reliable D call. The CDR3 spans 13 residues. CDR1 is SQVTM, CDR2 ANQGSEA, per germline. V was shortened by 4 bases and J by 3 bases, with 13 bases between the two germline ends. Here the CDR3 reads CSVGVGLGYEQYF. Written as DNA, the CDR3 is TGCAGCGTTGGGGTCGGTCTTGGCTACGAGCAGTACTTC.

The chain links TRBV7-2 to TRBJ2-3; TRBD2 matches 7 bases. The CDR3 is 13 amino acids. Looked up from germline, CDR1 is SGHTA and CDR2 is FQGNSA. V lost 5 bases, J lost 9 bases, and 8 bases stayed unmatched. CDR3 protein: CASSQQRDKTQYF. DNA for the CDR3: TGTGCCAGCAGCCAACAGCGGGATAAGACGCAGTATTTT.

CDR3 in DNA: TGTGCCAGCAGTGGACAGACAAACATTCAGTACTTC. Translated, it gives CASSGQTNIQYF. The chain uses TRBV6-5 and TRBJ2-7, with D possibly TRBD1 on 6 matching bases. The DNA matches TRBJ2-4 better at its end, which makes the J call doubtful. Per the germline V gene, CDR1 is MNHEY and CDR2 is SVGAGI. This CDR3 region has 12 residues.

This clonotype was detected a few times. The J gene is TRBJ2-1, the V gene TRBV4-3, with 7 bases aligning to TRBD1. The V gene's germline CDR1 is LGHNA and CDR2 YSLEER. The CDR3 consists of 14 residues. J lost 9 bases, V lost 4 bases, and 9 bases had no gene match. The CDR3 sequence is CASSLAGDSAEQFF. CDR3 bases: TGCGCCAGCAGCCTCGCCGGGGACAGCGCTGAGCAGTTCTTC.

The chain is built from TRBV6-1 and TRBJ2-7; tentative D call: TRBD2 (6 bases). The V gene's germline CDR1 is MNHNS and CDR2 SASEGT. The V and J ends lost 3 bases and 6 bases respectively, with 15 bases between them. This CDR3 contains 14 residues. CDR3 sequence: CASSDLRGTSEQYF. The CDR3 nucleotides read TGTGCCAGCAGTGACCTCCGGGGGACGAGCGAGCAGTACTTC.

The genes are TRBV5-8 and TRBJ2-1, with D tentatively TRBD2 (6 bases). Per germline, CDR1 SGHTS and CDR2 YDEGEE. V lost 4 bases and J 6 bases, leaving 17 bases between the germline ends. This CDR3 region has 15 residues. The CDR3 bases are TGTGCCAGCAGCCCGGACGGGAGTCTCTTCAATGAGCAGTTCTTC. Amino acids: CASSPDGSLFNEQFF.

A few counts support this clonotype. The chain employs TRBV12-3 or TRBV12-4 and TRBJ2-1, with D unresolved. The V gene lost 5 bases and the J gene lost 10 bases, with 18 bases spanning the gap. The CDR3 runs 14 residues. This chain's CDR3 is CASSLQTGIGEQFF. The DNA for the CDR3 is TGTGCCAGCAGTCTCCAGACGGGCATTGGGGAGCAGTTCTTC.

The chain employs TRBV11-2 and TRBJ2-3; D is perhaps TRBD2 (5 bases). Looked up from germline, CDR1 is SGHAT and CDR2 is FQNNGV. The CDR3 is 14 residues long. Trimming removed 1 base from V and 5 bases from J, with 10 bases in between. DNA of the CDR3: TGTGCCAGCAGCTTAGTTACGGGGAAAGATACGCAGTATTTT. It encodes CASSLVTGKDTQYF.

This chain uses TRBV30 with TRBJ2-5; 10 bases are shared with TRBD1. The CDR3 totals 15 residues. Per germline, CDR1 GTSNPN and CDR2 SVGIG (reference sequence). The CDR3 spells CAFKAGTGAQETQYF. CDR3 DNA: TGTGCTTTCAAGGCCGGGACAGGGGCCCAAGAGACCCAGTACTTC.